Below, 32 T cell receptor beta chains from the same sample are listed, as sequenced in a study of blood T cell repertoires in COVID-19. This table comes from immunoSEQ multiplex PCR, and its TCRdb copy is limited to in-frame clones, with some not included. Altogether over 45,000 clones are present, about four fifths being singletons, with the ten largest covering 4% to 5.5%. The sequenced sample was peripheral blood. The source is a man in his fifties with active COVID-19.

This rearrangement joins TRBV10-1 to TRBJ2-5, with 7 bases identical to TRBD1. The CDR3 sequence is 14 residues long. After removal of 2 bases from V and 3 bases from J, the junction contained 3 bases not matched to a gene. The germline gives CDR1 WNHNN, CDR2 SYGVQD (reference sequence). For the CDR3, the DNA is TGCGCCAGCAGTGAGCCAGGGGGAGAAGAGACCCAGTACTTC. The encoded protein is CASSEPGGEETQYF.

In its sample, this clone was seen once. This rearrangement joins TRBV5-1 to TRBJ1-5; D is possibly TRBD1 (6 bases). The CDR3 covers 15 residues. V shed 0 bases and J shed 2 bases, with 9 bases lying between them. Germline assignment: CDR1 SGHRS and CDR2 YFSETQ. CDR3 in amino acids: CASSLEGGRNQPQHF. DNA for the CDR3: TGCGCCAGCAGCTTGGAAGGGGGTCGCAATCAGCCCCAGCATTTT. Based on the CDR3 plus reference TRBV5-1 and TRBJ1-5, the full variable domain is KAGVTQTPRYLIKTRGQQVTLSCSPISGHRSVSWYQQTPGQGLQFLFEYFSETQRNKGNFPGRFSGRQFSNSRSEMNVSTLELGDSALYLCASSLEGGRNQPQHFGDGTRLSIL.

V gene TRBV6-7 combines with J gene TRBJ1-4; a weak D match, TRBD1 (5 bases). TRBV6-7 qualifies as an ORF whose function is uncertain. Trimming removed 0 bases from V and 7 bases from J, with 18 bases in between. This CDR3 spans 17 amino acids. The CDR3 loop is CASSYSKWSRVFEKLFF. CDR3 coding DNA: TGTGCCAGCAGTTACTCGAAGTGGAGCAGGGTTTTTGAAAAACTGTTTTTT.

V and J are TRBV3-1 (or the pseudogene TRBV3-2) and TRBJ2-5, with 13 positions matching TRBD2. The CDR3 runs 15 residues. The ends lost 4 bases at V and 5 bases at J; junction bases unmatched: 4. The germline V gene encodes CDR1 LGHDT and CDR2 YNNKEL (reference sequence). The CDR3 region is CASSRTTSGGETQYF. CDR3 DNA: TGTGCCAGCAGCCGAACGACTAGCGGGGGGGAGACCCAGTACTTC.

The chain couples TRBV24-1 to TRBJ1-2; D remains ambiguous. Per germline, CDR1 KGHDR and CDR2 SFDVKD. This CDR3 region has 14 residues. Trimming shortened V by 2 bases and J by 1 base, and 7 bases separated the two germline ends. CDR3 region: CATSDSGSNYGYTF. The CDR3 DNA is TGTGCCACCAGTGATTCCGGGAGTAACTATGGCTACACCTTC.

The V and J genes are TRBV29-1 and TRBJ2-4, with 7 bases identical to TRBD2. V trimming: 0 bases; J trimming: 7 bases; junction bases outside the gene matches: 3. The CDR3 covers 13 residues. CDR1 and CDR2 from the germline V gene are SQVTM and ANQGSEA. The CDR3 bases are TGCAGCGTTGAAGATGTGGGGGGGAACATTCAGTACTTC. It specifies CSVEDVGGNIQYF.

This clone was seen just once. The chain carries TRBV19 and TRBJ2-3, with 13 bases identical to TRBD2. V trimming: 3 bases; J trimming: 7 bases; junction bases outside the gene matches: 7. The germline V gene encodes CDR1 LNHDA and CDR2 SQIVND (reference sequence). The CDR3 spans 16 residues. CDR3 sequence: CASSILLAGGLYTQYF. CDR3 DNA: TGTGCCAGTAGTATCCTACTAGCGGGGGGGCTTTATACGCAGTATTTT.

The genes are TRBV5-1 and TRBJ1-6; D remains unclear. Looked up from germline, CDR1 is SGHRS and CDR2 is YFSETQ. CDR3 size: 13 residues. V was trimmed by 4 bases and J by 8 bases, leaving 10 bases between them. The DNA of the CDR3 is TGCGCCAGCAGCCTCGCGATGGATTCACCCCTCCACTTT. Translating gives CASSLAMDSPLHF.

This clone came up once. The chain recombines TRBV18 with TRBJ2-3; D is uncertain. This CDR3 is built from 15 residues. The germline gives CDR1 KGHSH, CDR2 LQKENI. Trimming removed 1 base from V and 2 bases from J, with 10 bases in between. The CDR3 DNA reads TGTGCCAGCTCACCACTTGGCAGGAACACAGATACGCAGTATTTT. It translates to CASSPLGRNTDTQYF.

The V gene is TRBV18, the J gene TRBJ2-7; tentatively, D is TRBD1 (6 bases). The germline gives CDR1 KGHSH, CDR2 LQKENI. The CDR3 length is 11 residues. V dropped 4 bases and J dropped 7 bases, with 8 bases sitting between them. DNA of the CDR3: TGTGCCAGCTCACAGGACAGTGAGCAGTACTTC. Translating it yields CASSQDSEQYF.

This clone appeared a single time. The chain is built from TRBV9 and TRBJ2-3, with D hard to call. Germline V gives CDR1 SGDLS, CDR2 YYNGEE. Trimming pared 4 bases from V and 1 base from J, leaving 4 bases between. The CDR3 loop spans 12 amino acids. CDR3 bases: TGTGCCAGCAGCCTCGGCACAGATACGCAGTATTTT. Its translation is CASSLGTDTQYF.

The V and J genes are TRBV27 and TRBJ1-1; 9 bases align to TRBD1. Germline CDR1 is MNHEY and CDR2 is SMNVEV (reference sequence). V was pared by 2 bases and J by 5 bases, with 6 bases of the junction left unmatched. This CDR3 is built from 15 residues. The CDR3 DNA follows: TGTGCCAGCAGTTTAGCAGGGACAGGGTGGACTGAAGCTTTCTTT. The encoded protein is CASSLAGTGWTEAFF.

The rearrangement links TRBV27 to TRBJ2-7; D gene ambiguous. V lost 2 bases to trimming and J lost 0 bases, with 11 bases between them. Germline V gene data show CDR1 as MNHEY and CDR2 as SMNVEV (reference sequence). The CDR3 length is 15 residues. The chain's CDR3 is CASSLTPGYSYEQYF. CDR3 nucleotide sequence: TGTGCCAGCAGTTTAACCCCAGGTTACTCCTACGAGCAGTACTTC.

The J gene is TRBJ2-7, the V gene TRBV18; 8 bases agree with TRBD2. The CDR3 runs 14 residues. After removal of 3 bases from V and 7 bases from J, the junction contained 8 bases not matched to a gene. Germline V gives CDR1 KGHSH, CDR2 LQKENI. CDR3 coding DNA: TGTGCCAGCTCACCGCCACCGGGGGGGGGTGAGCAGTACTTC. It yields the protein CASSPPPGGGEQYF.

The J gene is TRBJ2-1, the V gene TRBV7-9; 7 bases line up with TRBD1. The CDR3 covers 13 residues. Germline trimming cut 3 bases from V and 6 bases from J; bases unmatched to any gene: 2. Looked up from germline, CDR1 is SEHNR and CDR2 is FQNEAQ (reference sequence). In DNA, the CDR3 is TGTGCCAGCAGCTTGCCAGGGGGCAATGAGCAGTTCTTC. As protein: CASSLPGGNEQFF.

The rearrangement links TRBV4-2 to TRBJ2-1, with D maybe TRBD2 (7 bases). Germline V gene lookup returns CDR1 LGHNA and CDR2 YNFKEQ. Trimming stripped 0 bases from V and 8 bases from J, with 14 bases between. The CDR3 loop spans 15 amino acids. The CDR3 reads CASSQDKGGRDEQFF. The CDR3 DNA reads TGTGCCAGCAGCCAAGATAAGGGGGGGCGGGATGAGCAGTTCTTC.

The V call is TRBV28, the J call TRBJ2-3; 12 bases map to TRBD2. The CDR3 spans 15 residues. Germline V gene data show CDR1 as MDHEN and CDR2 as SYDVKM. V shed 4 bases and J 8 bases; nucleotides not matched to a gene: 7. This CDR3 reads CASSSSGGAWGTQYF. Written as DNA, the CDR3 is TGTGCCAGCAGTTCTAGCGGGGGGGCTTGGGGTACGCAGTATTTT.

The gene calls are TRBV27 and TRBJ2-1; TRBD2 matches 9 bases. This CDR3 has 16 amino acids. Germline V gene sequence: CDR1 MNHEY, CDR2 SMNVEV (reference sequence). After removal of 0 bases from V and 5 bases from J, the junction contained 5 bases not matched to a gene. For the CDR3, the DNA is TGTGCCAGCAGTTTATCAGGCGCGGGGGGGCACAATGAGCAGTTCTTC. Amino acid sequence: CASSLSGAGGHNEQFF.

The chain employs TRBV7-2 and TRBJ2-1; TRBD2 is a possible D gene (5 bases). The V gene lost 5 bases and the J gene lost 8 bases, with 16 bases spanning the gap. There are 14 residues in the CDR3. Germline V gene sequence: CDR1 SGHTA, CDR2 FQGNSA. CDR3 amino acids: CASSQQGNSDEQFF. DNA of the CDR3: TGTGCCAGCAGCCAACAAGGGAATAGCGATGAGCAGTTCTTC.

This clone was picked up a small number of times. The chain is built from TRBV15 and TRBJ1-2; D is unclear. V gave up 11 bases and J gave up 0 bases, with 16 bases separating them. CDR1 is LNHNV, CDR2 YYDKDF, per germline (reference sequence). This CDR3 has 14 residues. CDR3 region: CAEASPIPNYGYTF. In nucleotides, the CDR3 is TGTGCCGAGGCCAGTCCTATCCCTAACTATGGCTACACCTTC.

The chain uses TRBV5-1 and TRBJ2-3; 10 bases are a match to TRBD1. Germline values: CDR1 SGHRS, CDR2 YFSETQ. CDR3 length equals 17 residues. Trimming removed 3 bases from V and 0 bases from J; junction bases left unmatched: 7. CDR3 region: CASSWGQGILSTDTQYF. The CDR3 DNA reads as TGCGCCAGCAGCTGGGGACAGGGGATTCTGAGCACAGATACGCAGTATTTT.

V is TRBV4-1 and J is TRBJ2-2, with D perhaps matching TRBD2 (6 bases). The CDR3 has 16 residues. V was trimmed by 3 bases and J by 5 bases, leaving 16 bases between them. Germline lookup yields CDR1 MGHRA and CDR2 YSYEKL. The CDR3 DNA reads TGCGCCAGCAGCCAGCCCTGGGGACTGGGGACCGGGGAGCTGTTTTTT. The encoded protein is CASSQPWGLGTGELFF.

J is TRBJ2-3 and V is TRBV5-1; the match to TRBD2 covers 11 bases. Germline CDR1 reads SGHRS; CDR2 reads YFSETQ. The CDR3 extends over 16 amino acids. The ends lost 3 bases at V and 0 bases at J; junction bases unmatched: 3. The CDR3: CASSSGLAVSTDTQYF. The CDR3 coding sequence is TGCGCCAGCAGCTCGGGACTAGCGGTTAGCACAGATACGCAGTATTTT.

The chain has TRBV5-1 and TRBJ2-2; D gene unclear. Germline-derived CDR1 and CDR2 are SGHRS and YFSETQ. The CDR3 loop spans 15 amino acids. V lost 7 bases and J lost 2, with 15 bases in between. This CDR3 reads CASALPRANTGELFF. For the CDR3, the DNA is TGCGCCAGCGCCCTTCCTAGAGCTAACACCGGGGAGCTGTTTTTT.

The chain employs TRBV6-6 and TRBJ1-1; possibly TRBD1 for D (6 bases). The V gene's germline CDR1 is MNHNY and CDR2 SVGAGI (reference sequence). Between the trimmed V and J ends, which lost 0 bases and 4 bases, there was a span of 12 bases. The CDR3 loop spans 15 amino acids. DNA for the CDR3: TGTGCCAGCAGTTACTCCAGGGACAACCCCACTGAAGCTTTCTTT. Translated: CASSYSRDNPTEAFF.

This chain connects TRBV5-1 to TRBJ2-5; 7 positions match TRBD1. Germline V CDR1 and CDR2: SGHRS, YFSETQ. The CDR3 length is 14 residues. V trimming: 4 bases; J trimming: 1 base; junction bases outside the gene matches: 4. This chain's CDR3 is CASSRDRPQETQYF. Here the CDR3 DNA reads TGCGCCAGCAGCCGGGACAGACCCCAAGAGACCCAGTACTTC.

The chain carries TRBV29-1 and TRBJ1-1; D may be TRBD1 (5 bases). The ends were cut back, 6 bases at V and 1 base at J, with 18 bases in the middle. The germline V gene encodes CDR1 SQVTM and CDR2 ANQGSEA. The CDR3 consists of 15 residues. The CDR3 spells CSVEWARGSNTEAFF. In DNA, the CDR3 is TGCAGCGTCGAATGGGCCCGGGGGTCGAACACTGAAGCTTTCTTT.

This chain links TRBV4-1 with TRBJ2-1, with a possible D match to TRBD2 (6 bases). The germline gives CDR1 MGHRA, CDR2 YSYEKL. Trimming pared 8 bases from V and 8 bases from J, leaving 19 bases between. This CDR3 contains 14 residues. In DNA form, the CDR3 reads TGCGCCAGCCGTTTTGGGCCGGGGGTCGATGAGCAGTTCTTC. Translation: CASRFGPGVDEQFF.

The CDR3 DNA is TGCGCCAGCAGCTTCGGACAGGGGCTGTCCGGGGAGCTGTTTTTT. Translating gives CASSFGQGLSGELFF. This chain uses TRBV5-1 with TRBJ2-2; 9 nucleotides match TRBD1. The length of the CDR3 is 15 residues. The V segment lost 2 bases and the J segment 6 bases; nucleotides outside the gene matches: 5. Per the germline V gene, CDR1 is SGHRS and CDR2 is YFSETQ.

V and J are TRBV4-2 and TRBJ1-1; TRBD1 might be the D (5 bases). This CDR3 contains 15 residues. Per germline, CDR1 LGHNA and CDR2 YNFKEQ. V gave up 4 bases and J gave up 1 base, with 13 bases separating them. This CDR3 reads CASSPFVTGNTEAFF. The CDR3 DNA follows: TGTGCCAGCAGCCCTTTCGTTACAGGGAACACTGAAGCTTTCTTT.

The genes are TRBV19 and TRBJ2-3; TRBD1 matches at 8 bases. J gave up 5 bases and V 6 bases, and 7 bases lay outside the gene matches. The CDR3 has 14 amino acids. Germline lookup yields CDR1 LNHDA and CDR2 SQIVND (reference sequence). CDR3 sequence (DNA): TGTGCCAGTAGCACAGGGGGGCTGGTAGATACGCAGTATTTT. Translated, it gives CASSTGGLVDTQYF.

The chain joins TRBV5-1 to TRBJ2-5; perhaps TRBD1 as D (6 bases). Germline V lookup: CDR1 SGHRS, CDR2 YFSETQ. Trimming removed 4 bases from V and 5 bases from J, with 12 bases in between. CDR3 length equals 13 residues. The CDR3 DNA follows: TGCGCCAGCAGCGACTACAGGGATGAGACCCAGTACTTC. It specifies CASSDYRDETQYF.